One and the same sample provided the 17 T cell receptor beta chains below, sequenced in a study of T cells in Graves' hyperthyroidism and ophthalmopathy. RNA transcripts yielded amplified TCR beta CDR3 regions. RT-PCR in the first round (using the HTBI primer set) targeted the TCR CDR3. TCRdb independently ran MiXCR on the multiplex PCR reads; one entry per CDR3 protein. The data contain 600,000 or so distinct CDR3 sequences, 13% to 15% of them singletons. The sample comprised blood. The source of these receptors is a young woman with Graves' ophthalmopathy.

This clonotype has ten or more counts. The J gene is TRBJ2-1, the V gene TRBV2; D is ambiguous. CDR1 and CDR2 (germline): SNHLY, FYNNEI. The ends were cut back, 1 base at V and 0 bases at J, with 7 bases in the middle. The CDR3 length is 15 residues. CDR3 DNA sequence: TGTGCCAGCAGTGAAGGGGCAGGCTCCTACAATGAGCAGTTCTTC. This codes for CASSEGAGSYNEQFF.

In this sample, this clonotype turned up many times. The gene calls are TRBV13 and TRBJ2-5; D possibly matches TRBD1 or TRBD2 (5 bases each). The V end lost 5 bases, the J end lost 7 bases, and 14 bases lay between the germline ends. The CDR3 has 13 residues. Germline loops: CDR1 PRHDT, CDR2 FYEKMQ (reference sequence). CDR3: CASSNRDEGTQYF. The CDR3 coding sequence is TGTGCCAGCAGCAACCGGGACGAGGGGACCCAGTACTTC.

This clonotype was observed many times. The rearrangement links TRBV13 to TRBJ1-4; no clear D gene. Trimming took off 1 base at V and 8 bases at J, with 23 bases between the two ends. CDR1 is PRHDT and CDR2 is FYEKMQ in the germline V gene (reference sequence). This CDR3 comprises 18 residues. DNA for the CDR3: TGTGCCAGCAGCTTAGCCCAAGCCTTACGCGGACGGACCGAAAAACTGTTTTTT. Protein sequence: CASSLAQALRGRTEKLFF.

This clonotype was observed a few times. The chain combines TRBV9 with TRBJ2-3, with 10 positions matching TRBD1. Losses at the gene ends were 0 bases for V and 7 bases for J; bases not matched to a gene: 5. The CDR3 loop spans 15 amino acids. Germline-derived CDR1 and CDR2 are SGDLS and YYNGEE. The CDR3 DNA sequence: TGTGCCAGCAGCGTAGGAGGGACAGGGGAGAATACGCAGTATTTT. Translating it yields CASSVGGTGENTQYF.

This clonotype was seen ten or more times. The chain links TRBV6-1 to TRBJ2-5; TRBD2 is a possible D gene (5 bases). The CDR3 loop spans 16 amino acids. V lost 2 bases to trimming and J lost 0 bases, with 13 bases between them. CDR1 is MNHNS and CDR2 is SASEGT in the germline V gene. The CDR3 spells CASSEWWLAYQETQYF. CDR3 DNA: TGTGCCAGCAGTGAATGGTGGCTAGCTTACCAAGAGACCCAGTACTTC.

V is TRBV20-1 and J is TRBJ2-7, with D possibly called TRBD1 or TRBD2 (5 bases each). Deletions cut 3 bases from V and 6 bases from J, with 12 bases between. The CDR3 spans 12 residues. Germline CDR1 reads DFQATT; CDR2 reads SNEGSKA (reference sequence). The CDR3 bases are TGCAGTGCTAGGAAGGAGAGGGGCGAGCAGTACTTC. Translated, it gives CSARKERGEQYF.

This clonotype was seen a few times. The chain links TRBV3-1 to TRBJ2-3; 7 positions agree with TRBD2. V was pared by 1 base and J by 4 bases, with 2 bases of the junction left unmatched. CDR1 LGHDT and CDR2 YNNKEL come from the germline V gene (reference sequence). This CDR3 has 14 amino acids. The CDR3, as DNA: TGTGCCAGCAGCCAAGGGGCGGGGGCAGATACGCAGTATTTT. Its translation: CASSQGAGADTQYF.

This clonotype was seen more than once but under ten times. The chain employs TRBV6-1 and TRBJ2-5, with D unclear. The CDR3 length is 15 residues. Trimming cost V 6 bases and J 1 base, with 15 bases left between them. CDR1 and CDR2 (germline): MNHNS, SASEGT. For the CDR3, the DNA is TGTGCCAGCAGCGACAATACCTGGGGCCAAGAGACCCAGTACTTC. Its translation: CASSDNTWGQETQYF.

This clonotype has at least ten counts. Here the CDR3 DNA reads TGTGCCAGCAGCCTTCTCGGGGGGCAGGGGAGGGCTGAGACCCAGTACTTC. It codes for CASSLLGGQGRAETQYF. The genes are TRBV11-2 and TRBJ2-5, with D maybe TRBD2 (7 bases). Trimming removed 5 bases from V and 5 bases from J, with 24 bases in between. CDR3 length equals 17 residues. The germline gives CDR1 SGHAT, CDR2 FQNNGV.

The table lists this clonotype with many counts. CDR3: CAISEDRGQPQHF. CDR3 sequence (DNA): TGTGCCATCAGTGAGGACAGGGGTCAGCCCCAGCATTTT. This sequence joins TRBV10-3 and TRBJ1-5; TRBD1 agrees at 8 bases. This CDR3 region has 13 residues. V was pared by 2 bases and J by 6 bases, with 0 bases of the junction left unmatched. CDR1 and CDR2 (germline): ENHRY, SYGVKD.

This clonotype appeared a few times. The V call is TRBV28, the J call TRBJ2-6; D gene uncertain. The CDR3 length is 14 residues. Trimming cost V 1 base and J 2 bases, with 3 bases left between them. Germline values: CDR1 MDHEN, CDR2 SYDVKM. In DNA, the CDR3 is TGTGCCAGCAGTTTATACACTGGGGCCAACGTCCTGACTTTC. Translating it yields CASSLYTGANVLTF.

The gene calls are TRBV6-1 and TRBJ2-5, with a tentative D call TRBD2 (5 bases). CDR3 size: 12 residues. Germline V gene lookup returns CDR1 MNHNS and CDR2 SASEGT. Trimming removed 7 bases at V and 10 bases at J, with 16 bases between. The chain's CDR3 is CASTDPQEGQYF. The DNA for the CDR3 is TGTGCCAGCACTGACCCGCAAGAGGGCCAGTACTTC.

This clonotype has a handful of counts. This chain uses TRBV7-3 with TRBJ2-1; 7 bases match TRBD2. The length of the CDR3 is 15 residues. Trimming took 5 bases from V and 12 from J; bases not matched to a gene: 16. Germline V gene data show CDR1 as SGHTA and CDR2 as FQGTGA. CDR3 nucleotide sequence: TGTGCCAGCAGCCTACGGCCACTAGCGTCTGAGCGGCAGTTCTTC. Residues: CASSLRPLASERQFF.

On this clonotype itself: This may be a read error, as it is one base from a much larger clone. The V gene is TRBV10-3, the J gene TRBJ1-2; a weak D match, TRBD1 (6 bases). Germline V gene lookup returns CDR1 ENHRY and CDR2 SYGVKD. The CDR3 runs to 13 residues. V was clipped by 10 bases and J by 8 bases, with 20 bases between them. In DNA, the CDR3 is TGTGCCACCAGCGACCTACAGGGAGGCGGCTACACCTTC. Its translation: CATSDLQGGGYTF.

Many counts were recorded for this clonotype. Here the CDR3 reads CASSLMADYNEQFF. The CDR3 DNA reads as TGTGCCAGCAGCTTAATGGCAGACTACAATGAGCAGTTCTTC. V is TRBV7-3 and J is TRBJ2-1; D remains ambiguous. The V gene's germline CDR1 is SGHTA and CDR2 FQGTGA. The germline V and J ends were trimmed by 1 base and 3 bases, with 7 bases remaining between them. The CDR3 spans 14 residues.

At least ten counts were recorded for this clonotype. The genes are TRBV27 and TRBJ2-1; D may match TRBD1 or TRBD2 (5 bases each). The CDR3 covers 14 residues. Trimming cost V 6 bases and J 5 bases, with 14 bases left between them. Germline V gives CDR1 MNHEY, CDR2 SMNVEV (reference sequence). CDR3 sequence (DNA): TGTGCCAGCAGAAAAGGGGAGTCCCACAATGAGCAGTTCTTC. Translation gives CASRKGESHNEQFF.

This clonotype was detected ten times or more. V and J are TRBV7-9 and TRBJ1-1; the D is unclear. Germline CDR1 reads SEHNR; CDR2 reads FQNEAQ (reference sequence). V lost 4 bases and J lost 4, with 10 bases in between. The CDR3 has 13 amino acids. CDR3 protein: CASSSALGTEAFF. CDR3 bases: TGTGCCAGCAGCTCAGCCTTGGGCACTGAAGCTTTCTTT.